The clone carrying this T cell receptor beta chain turned up a few times. The antigen remains undetermined. This sample is part of a study of T cell repertoires in cytomegalovirus infection. Across the study: TCR beta signatures that were public indicated CMV infection and matching HLA type.

A single record per CDR3 protein comes from TCRdb applying MiXCR to the reads. The sample includes roughly 720,000 distinct CDR3 sequences, about 40% seen only once; the top ten take around 2.6%. Findings and caveats of the study: Carriers of CMV plus the relevant HLA were identified by cumulative public TCR beta family frequency. HLA-C-restricted CMV clonotypes gave the most frequent clonotype in two of eight donors.

CDR1 and CDR2 from the germline V gene are MDHEN and SYDVKM. Trimming shortened V by 2 bases and J by 11 bases, and 9 bases separated the two germline ends. The CDR3 loop spans 12 amino acids. The clonotype was recovered from a human donor in good health (CMV status not recorded). Some clones in this sample may be carry-over from other donors' samples. The chain recombines TRBV28 with TRBJ1-4; D gene ambiguous. The sample comprised PBMCs. CDR3 amino acids: CASSLKGRKLFF. The CDR3 DNA reads TGTGCCAGCAGTTTAAAGGGCCGGAAACTGTTTTTT.